This TCR beta chain was captured in a study of T cells in localized non-small cell lung cancer. The study, taken as a whole, reports: Median about 56 top-100 tumor clones were shared with paired adjacent lung. A single tumor region was sequenced, leaving heterogeneity possible. Longer overall survival was associated with a higher density of T cells in the blood. It was uninvolved adjacent lung that showed the highest T cell clonality, exceeding tumor.

Sequenced by immunoSEQ multiplex PCR; TCRdb stores in-frame clones only, minus some. The table lists tens of thousands of clones, approximately 90% of them singletons. Per the germline V gene, CDR1 is SGHRS and CDR2 is YFSETQ. The CDR3 is 15 residues long. The V gene end was trimmed by 2 bases and the J gene end by 1 base; junction bases not matched to a gene: 2. As for this clone: Its antigen is currently unknown.

This sequence was found in a female donor older than 55 with stage I lung adenocarcinoma. The chain recombines TRBV5-1 with TRBJ2-1; 8 bases match TRBD2. The sample was peripheral blood, taken before any cancer treatment. The CDR3 DNA reads TGCGCCAGCAGCTTTCTAGCGGGTTCCTACAATGAGCAGTTCTTC. It codes for CASSFLAGSYNEQFF.